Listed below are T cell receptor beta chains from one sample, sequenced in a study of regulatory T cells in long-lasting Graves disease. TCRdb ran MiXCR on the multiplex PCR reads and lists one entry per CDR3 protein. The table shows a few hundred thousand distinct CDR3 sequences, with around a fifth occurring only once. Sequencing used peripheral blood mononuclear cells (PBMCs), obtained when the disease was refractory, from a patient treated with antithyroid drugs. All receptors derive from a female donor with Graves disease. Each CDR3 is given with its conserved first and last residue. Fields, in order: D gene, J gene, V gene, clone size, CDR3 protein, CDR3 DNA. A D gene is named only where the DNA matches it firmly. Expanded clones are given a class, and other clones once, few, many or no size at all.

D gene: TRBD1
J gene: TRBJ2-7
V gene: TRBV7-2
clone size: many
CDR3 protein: CASSQGQGSREQYF
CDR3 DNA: TGTGCCAGCAGCCAAGGACAGGGTTCGCGCGAGCAGTACTTC

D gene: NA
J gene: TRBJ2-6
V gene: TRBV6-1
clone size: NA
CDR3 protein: CASSRSRVGANVLTF
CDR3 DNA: TGTGCCAGCAGCCGAAGCCGGGTTGGGGCCAACGTCCTGACTTTC

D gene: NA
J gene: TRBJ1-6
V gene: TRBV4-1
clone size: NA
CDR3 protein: CASSQDLPAFRDSPLHF
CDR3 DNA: TGCGCCAGCAGCCAAGATCTGCCGGCGTTTCGGGATTCACCCCTCCACTTT

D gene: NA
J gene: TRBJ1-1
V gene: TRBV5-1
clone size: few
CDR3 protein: CASSLGYGSEAFF
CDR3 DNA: TGCGCCAGCAGCTTGGGCTATGGCTCTGAAGCTTTCTTT

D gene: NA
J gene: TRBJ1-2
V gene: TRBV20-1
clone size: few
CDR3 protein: CSARDVGTVYGYTF
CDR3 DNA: TGCAGTGCTAGAGATGTCGGCACCGTCTATGGCTACACCTTC

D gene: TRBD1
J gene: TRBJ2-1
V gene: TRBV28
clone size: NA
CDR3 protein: CASSLSDRSYNEQFF
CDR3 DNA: TGTGCCAGCAGTTTATCGGACAGGTCCTACAATGAGCAGTTCTTC

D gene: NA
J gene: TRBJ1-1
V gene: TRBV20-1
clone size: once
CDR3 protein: CSASFSLRLLNTEAFF
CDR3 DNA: TGCAGTGCTAGCTTTTCTCTAAGGTTGTTGAACACTGAAGCTTTCTTT

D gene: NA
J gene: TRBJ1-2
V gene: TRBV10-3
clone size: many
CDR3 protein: CAISGTANYGYTF
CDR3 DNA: TGTGCCATCAGTGGGACAGCTAACTATGGCTACACCTTC

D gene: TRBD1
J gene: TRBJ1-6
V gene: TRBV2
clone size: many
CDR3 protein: CASRKNGQGYSPLHF
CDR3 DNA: TGTGCCAGCAGGAAGAATGGACAGGGTTACTCACCCCTCCACTTT

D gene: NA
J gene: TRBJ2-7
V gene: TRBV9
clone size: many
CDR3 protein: CASSVEGHTYEQYF
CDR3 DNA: TGTGCCAGCAGCGTAGAGGGACACACCTACGAGCAGTACTTC

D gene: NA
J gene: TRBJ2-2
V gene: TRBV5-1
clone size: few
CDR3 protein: CASSYSRDLRTGELFF
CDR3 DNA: TGCGCCAGCAGCTACTCCAGGGATCTGAGGACCGGGGAGCTGTTTTTT

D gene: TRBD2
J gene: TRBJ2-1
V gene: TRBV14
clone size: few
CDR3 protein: CASSQGGTSAFF
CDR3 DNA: TGTGCCAGCAGCCAAGGGGGGACTAGCGCTTTCTTC

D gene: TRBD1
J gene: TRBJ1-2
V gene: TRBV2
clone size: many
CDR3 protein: CASSDRTGGNYGYTF
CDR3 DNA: TGTGCCAGCAGTGACCGGACAGGGGGAAACTATGGCTACACCTTC

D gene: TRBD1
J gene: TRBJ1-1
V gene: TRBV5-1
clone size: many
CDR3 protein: CASSGQGGTEAFF
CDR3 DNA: TGTGCCAGCAGTGGGCAGGGGGGCACTGAAGCTTTCTTT

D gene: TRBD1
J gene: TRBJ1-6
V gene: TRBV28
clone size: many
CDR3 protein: CASSYLTGHTSPLHF
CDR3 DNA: TGTGCCAGCAGTTACCTGACAGGGCACACTTCACCCCTCCACTTT

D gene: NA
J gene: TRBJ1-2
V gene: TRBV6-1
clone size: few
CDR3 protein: CASRFDGGNYGYTF
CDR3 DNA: TGTGCCAGCAGGTTTGATGGGGGAAACTATGGCTACACCTTC

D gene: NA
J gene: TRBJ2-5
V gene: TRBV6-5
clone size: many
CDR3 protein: CASSYWGRSPETQYF
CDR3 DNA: TGTGCCAGCAGTTACTGGGGACGGAGTCCTGAGACCCAGTACTTC

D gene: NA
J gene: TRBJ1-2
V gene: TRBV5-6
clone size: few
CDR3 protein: CASSLVGGTSYGYTF
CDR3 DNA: TGTGCCAGCAGCTTGGTTGGGGGCACCTCCTATGGCTACACCTTC

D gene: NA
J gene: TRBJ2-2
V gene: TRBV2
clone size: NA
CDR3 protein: CASSPELTGELFF
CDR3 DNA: TGTGCCAGCAGCCCGGAGTTGACCGGGGAGCTGTTTTTT

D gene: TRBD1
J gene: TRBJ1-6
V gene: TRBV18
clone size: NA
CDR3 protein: CASSPSEGQSLHF
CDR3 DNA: TGTGCCAGCTCACCTTCTGAGGGACAGTCCCTCCACTTT

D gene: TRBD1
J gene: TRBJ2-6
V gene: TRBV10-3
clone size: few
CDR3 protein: CAISDQGARAGANVLTF
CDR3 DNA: TGTGCCATCAGTGATCAGGGGGCTCGGGCTGGGGCCAACGTCCTGACTTTC

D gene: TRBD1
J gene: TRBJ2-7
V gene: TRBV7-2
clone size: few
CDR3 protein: CASSFIFRDRDYEQYF
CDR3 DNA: TGTGCCAGCAGCTTTATCTTCCGGGACAGGGACTACGAGCAGTACTTC

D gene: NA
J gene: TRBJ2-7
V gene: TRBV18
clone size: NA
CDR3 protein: CASSPSRAWEQYF
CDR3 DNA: TGTGCCAGCTCACCAAGTAGGGCCTGGGAGCAGTACTTC

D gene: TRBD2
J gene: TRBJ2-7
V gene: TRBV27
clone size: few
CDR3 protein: CASSSLAGGFYEQYF
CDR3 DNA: TGTGCCAGCAGTTCTCTAGCGGGAGGCTTCTACGAGCAGTACTTC

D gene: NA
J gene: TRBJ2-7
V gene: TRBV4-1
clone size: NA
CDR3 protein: CASSQEWTSYEQYF
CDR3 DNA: TGCGCCAGCAGCCAAGAATGGACTTCCTACGAGCAGTACTTC

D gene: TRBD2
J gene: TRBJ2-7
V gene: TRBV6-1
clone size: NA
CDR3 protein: CASSQLAGGPHEQYF
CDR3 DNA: TGTGCCAGCAGTCAACTAGCGGGAGGGCCCCACGAGCAGTACTTC

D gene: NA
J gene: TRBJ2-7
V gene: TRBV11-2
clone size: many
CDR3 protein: CASSLYITGFEQYF
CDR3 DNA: TGTGCCAGCAGCTTATATATAACAGGGTTTGAGCAGTACTTC

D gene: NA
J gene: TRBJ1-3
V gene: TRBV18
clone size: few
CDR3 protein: CASSPADSTSGNTIYF
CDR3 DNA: TGTGCCAGCTCACCGGCGGACAGCACCTCTGGAAACACCATATATTTT

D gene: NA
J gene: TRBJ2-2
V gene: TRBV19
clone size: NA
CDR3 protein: CASSISRNTGELFF
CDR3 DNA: TGTGCCAGTAGTATTTCCAGGAACACCGGGGAGCTGTTTTTT

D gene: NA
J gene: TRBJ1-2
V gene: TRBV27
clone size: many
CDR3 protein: CASSPRGGVTGYTF
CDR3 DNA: TGTGCCAGCAGTCCGAGGGGAGGGGTGACTGGCTACACCTTC

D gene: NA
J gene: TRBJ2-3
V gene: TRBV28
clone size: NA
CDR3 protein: CASSFGQRTDTQYF
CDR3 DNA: TGTGCCAGCAGTTTCGGACAGCGCACAGATACGCAGTATTTT